This entry lists 20 T cell receptor beta chains sequenced from one sample in a study of T cell responses to AZD1222 COVID-19 vaccine. Here immunoSEQ multiplex PCR was the method, and the copy in TCRdb shows in-frame clones only, minus some. This sample has 98,000 or so clones, with about 90% found just once. The source was peripheral blood, collected on day 0 of AZD1222 vaccination. These receptors originate from an adult in good health.

This sequence joins TRBV13 and TRBJ2-2; no clear D. CDR1 and CDR2 from the germline V gene are PRHDT and FYEKMQ (reference sequence). Deletions cut 1 base from V and 0 bases from J, with 9 bases between. The CDR3 contains 16 residues. CDR3 DNA: TGTGCCAGCAGCTTAGAGGGCAGCTCGAACACCGGGGAGCTGTTTTTT. Protein product: CASSLEGSSNTGELFF. The full variable domain, with the rest looked up from reference TRBV13 and TRBJ2-2, is AAGVIQSPRHLIKEKRETATLKCYPIPRHDTVYWYQQGPGQDPQFLISFYEKMQSDKGSIPDRFSAQQFSDYHSELNMSSLELGDSALYFCASSLEGSSNTGELFFGEGSRLTVL.

V is TRBV30 and J is TRBJ1-1; TRBD1 might be the D (6 bases). The CDR3 consists of 13 residues. Germline values: CDR1 GTSNPN, CDR2 SVGIG (reference sequence). Trimming stripped 2 bases from V and 6 bases from J, with 13 bases between. The CDR3 spells CAWSQTGFAEAFF. CDR3 DNA sequence: TGTGCCTGGAGTCAGACAGGATTCGCTGAAGCTTTCTTT.

This clone was found once. The chain employs TRBV6-5 and TRBJ1-2, with D uncertain. Between the trimmed V and J ends, which lost 6 bases and 0 bases, there was a span of 11 bases. Germline loops: CDR1 MNHEY, CDR2 SVGAGI. The CDR3 extends over 14 amino acids. CDR3 protein: CASRAGNANYGYTF. The CDR3 nucleotides read TGTGCCAGCAGGGCCGGCAACGCTAACTATGGCTACACCTTC.

The chain recombines TRBV29-1 with TRBJ2-7; tentative D call: TRBD1 (5 bases). This CDR3 spans 13 amino acids. Germline V gene sequence: CDR1 SQVTM, CDR2 ANQGSEA. Trimming cost V 6 bases and J 3 bases, with 15 bases left between them. CDR3 DNA sequence: TGCAGCGTGGTCCCAAGGGGTGGCTACGAGCAGTACTTC. Encoded protein: CSVVPRGGYEQYF.

The CDR3 bases are TGTGCCAGCAGTGCGGGACAGGGAGATACTCAGCCCCAGCATTTT. Protein: CASSAGQGDTQPQHF. The chain is built from TRBV6-2 or TRBV6-3 and TRBJ1-5; 9 positions agree with TRBD1. The trim removed 5 bases at V and 6 bases at J, leaving 8 bases unmatched. The CDR3 is made up of 15 amino acids. Germline V gene sequence: CDR1 MNHEY, CDR2 SVGEGT.

A single count supports this clone. The V and J genes are TRBV5-1 and TRBJ2-3; 7 bases fit TRBD2. This CDR3 comprises 12 residues. V dropped 3 bases and J dropped 5; count of bases not matched to a gene: 0. Per the germline V gene, CDR1 is SGHRS and CDR2 is YFSETQ. In DNA form, the CDR3 reads TGCGCCAGCAGCTGGGGGGGAGATACGCAGTATTTT. Protein sequence: CASSWGGDTQYF. The full variable domain, completed using reference TRBV5-1 and TRBJ2-3, is KAGVTQTPRYLIKTRGQQVTLSCSPISGHRSVSWYQQTPGQGLQFLFEYFSETQRNKGNFPGRFSGRQFSNSRSEMNVSTLELGDSALYLCASSWGGDTQYFGPGTRLTVL.

The chain is built from TRBV6-1 and TRBJ1-6, with D maybe TRBD1 (6 bases). The length of the CDR3 is 14 residues. CDR1 is MNHNS and CDR2 is SASEGT in the germline V gene. V lost 1 base and J 7 bases, leaving 8 bases between the germline ends. The CDR3 region has the DNA TGTGCCAGCAGTGAAGGTACAGGGAATTCACCCCTCCACTTT. Its protein product is CASSEGTGNSPLHF.

This chain connects TRBV27 to TRBJ1-1; 8 positions match TRBD1. CDR1 and CDR2 from the germline V gene are MNHEY and SMNVEV (reference sequence). CDR3 length: 15 residues. The J segment lost 4 bases and the V segment lost 7 bases, leaving 11 bases of the junction unmatched. CDR3 coding DNA: TGTGCCAGCACTCTCCGCCCAGGGGGCACCACTGAAGCTTTCTTT. Amino acid sequence: CASTLRPGGTTEAFF.

The chain uses TRBV15 and TRBJ2-7; no reliable D call. This CDR3 comprises 14 residues. Trimming took off 0 bases at V and 3 bases at J, with 9 bases between the two ends. Per germline, CDR1 LNHNV and CDR2 YYDKDF (reference sequence). CDR3 DNA: TGTGCCACCAGCAGAGATCTGGTGGGCTACGAGCAGTACTTC. Its translation: CATSRDLVGYEQYF.

The rearrangement links TRBV5-1 to TRBJ1-1, with a possible D match to TRBD1 (5 bases). CDR1 and CDR2 from the germline V gene are SGHRS and YFSETQ. CDR3 length equals 16 residues. Trimming took off 0 bases at V and 0 bases at J, with 12 bases between the two ends. CDR3 region: CASSLGTGGMNTEAFF. In nucleotides, the CDR3 is TGCGCCAGCAGCTTGGGGACTGGGGGGATGAACACTGAAGCTTTCTTT.

The chain combines TRBV11-2 with TRBJ1-2, with TRBD1 as a possible D gene (5 bases). CDR3 length equals 14 residues. Between the trimmed V and J ends, which lost 10 bases and 3 bases, there was a span of 18 bases. Germline values: CDR1 SGHAT, CDR2 FQNNGV. The CDR3 bases are TGTGCCACCTCCTTAGGGACTGACCACTATGGCTACACCTTC. Its protein product is CATSLGTDHYGYTF.

This chain joins TRBV5-1 and TRBJ2-1, with D hard to call. Germline-derived CDR1 and CDR2 are SGHRS and YFSETQ. The germline V and J ends were trimmed by 1 base and 2 bases, with 13 bases remaining between them. The CDR3 has 16 amino acids. The CDR3 region has the DNA TGCGCCAGCAGCTTGAAGGGCCAACAACCCTACAATGAGCAGTTCTTC. It codes for CASSLKGQQPYNEQFF.

The gene calls are TRBV11-2 and TRBJ2-7; weak D call: TRBD2 (6 bases). The CDR3 has 15 residues. Trimming removed 5 bases at V and 4 bases at J, with 18 bases between. Germline V lookup: CDR1 SGHAT, CDR2 FQNNGV. The CDR3 is CASSPIKDYSYEQYF. As DNA, the CDR3 is TGTGCCAGCAGCCCAATAAAGGACTACTCGTACGAGCAGTACTTC. The full variable domain, rest sourced from reference TRBV11-2 and TRBJ2-7, is EAGVAQSPRYKIIEKRQSVAFWCNPISGHATLYWYQQILGQGPKLLIQFQNNGVVDDSQLPKDRFSAERLKGVDSTLKIQPAKLEDSAVYLCASSPIKDYSYEQYFGPGTRLTVT.

This chain links TRBV19 with TRBJ1-6; no reliable D call. The V gene's germline CDR1 is LNHDA and CDR2 SQIVND (reference sequence). The V end was cut by 7 bases, the J end by 4 bases, with 11 bases between. The CDR3 contains 14 residues. The CDR3 reads CASTLGRYNSPLHF. In nucleotides, the CDR3 is TGTGCCAGTACTCTTGGACGGTATAATTCACCCCTCCACTTT.

The chain is built from TRBV28 and TRBJ1-4; D remains unclear. CDR1 MDHEN and CDR2 SYDVKM come from the germline V gene. Trimming left V 5 bases short and J 2 bases short, with 3 bases between. This CDR3 region has 12 residues. The CDR3 is CASSRTNEKLFF. The DNA of the CDR3 is TGTGCCAGCAGTCGCACTAATGAAAAACTGTTTTTT.

The V and J genes are TRBV28 and TRBJ2-1; TRBD2 matches at 7 bases. V gave up 2 bases and J gave up 0 bases; unmatched junction bases: 7. This CDR3 spans 17 amino acids. Germline V gives CDR1 MDHEN, CDR2 SYDVKM. CDR3 in amino acids: CASSLGSGTTSYNEQFF. In DNA form, the CDR3 reads TGTGCCAGCAGTTTAGGGTCCGGGACTACCTCCTACAATGAGCAGTTCTTC.

The table lists this clone with a few counts. The chain carries TRBV15 and TRBJ2-3; no clear D. V was pared by 1 base and J by 2 bases, with 10 bases between. This CDR3 spans 15 amino acids. CDR1 is LNHNV and CDR2 is YYDKDF in the germline V gene (reference sequence). The CDR3 nucleotides are TGTGCCACCAGCAGAGTGGGCGGATACACAGATACGCAGTATTTT. This encodes CATSRVGGYTDTQYF.

The gene calls are TRBV23-1 and TRBJ1-3, with D unresolved. TRBV23-1 is reported as an ORF; its role is uncertain. CDR3 length: 17 residues. The V end lost 2 bases, the J end lost 2 bases, and 16 bases lay between the germline ends. This CDR3 is CASSQSKRAIPGNTIYF. CDR3 bases: TGCGCCAGCAGTCAAAGTAAACGGGCCATTCCTGGAAACACCATATATTTT.

This clone appeared a single time. This rearrangement joins TRBV2 to TRBJ1-1; D is uncertain. Germline CDR1 reads SNHLY; CDR2 reads FYNNEI. There are 13 residues in the CDR3. With 6 bases removed from V and 11 bases from J, the gap between germline ends came to 19 bases. The CDR3 DNA reads as TGTGCCAGCAGGAAGGCCAGGACTGAAGTTGCTTTCTTT. Its protein is CASRKARTEVAFF.

The V gene is TRBV19, the J gene TRBJ2-1; 8 bases match TRBD1. The trim removed 2 bases at V and 5 bases at J, leaving 11 bases unmatched. The CDR3 consists of 17 residues. CDR1 is LNHDA, CDR2 SQIVND, per germline (reference sequence). DNA of the CDR3: TGTGCCAGTAGTATACCCCGGGGGACAGGCCGTCACAATGAGCAGTTCTTC. This sequence encodes CASSIPRGTGRHNEQFF.